The rows below give T cell receptor beta chains drawn from one sample of a study of neoadjuvant anti-PD-1 for oral cavity cancer. Using immunoSEQ multiplex PCR, the repertoire was profiled, and TCRdb retains in-frame clones only, with some absent. The repertoire holds 55,000 to 75,000 clones, with 65% to 85% as singletons. The source material was PBMCs, sampled before nivolumab (anti-PD-1) treatment. The receptors stem from a person aged 40 to 85 with oral cavity squamous cell carcinoma. Each CDR3 is given with its conserved first and last residue. D genes are given only for firm matches. Rows give clone size only sometimes, using once, few, many, or a class for an expanded clone.

clone_size: -; d_call: -; v_call: TRBV6-1; j_call: TRBJ2-7; cdr3_nt: TGTGCCAGCAGTGAAGCAGCTATGGCAGTTTCCTACGAGCAGTACTTC; cdr3_aa: CASSEAAMAVSYEQYF
clone_size: -; d_call: TRBD1; v_call: TRBV28; j_call: TRBJ1-5; cdr3_nt: TGTGCCACAGCATCTCCAGGGGGGGCCAATCAGCCCCAGCATTTT; cdr3_aa: CATASPGGANQPQHF
clone_size: -; d_call: -; v_call: TRBV6-1; j_call: TRBJ1-2; cdr3_nt: TGTGCCGCGCCTATGGGGGTGGGTTATGGCTACACCTTC; cdr3_aa: CAAPMGVGYGYTF
clone_size: -; d_call: TRBD2; v_call: TRBV19; j_call: TRBJ2-1; cdr3_nt: TGTGCCAGTAGTTTCCCCCTAGCGGGAGGGTCCAATGAGCAGTTCTTC; cdr3_aa: CASSFPLAGGSNEQFF
clone_size: -; d_call: -; v_call: TRBV6-5; j_call: TRBJ1-4; cdr3_nt: TGTGCCAGCAGTTACGAGGCTACAACTAATGAAAAACTGTTTTTT; cdr3_aa: CASSYEATTNEKLFF
clone_size: -; d_call: -; v_call: TRBV11-2; j_call: TRBJ2-5; cdr3_nt: TGTGCCAGCAGCTTACGTATGGGTTCCCAAGAGACCCAGTACTTC; cdr3_aa: CASSLRMGSQETQYF
clone_size: once; d_call: TRBD1; v_call: TRBV5-4; j_call: TRBJ2-3; cdr3_nt: TGTGCCGCCCAGGGGGAGCGCCCAGATACGCAGTATTTT; cdr3_aa: CAAQGERPDTQYF
clone_size: -; d_call: -; v_call: TRBV6-4; j_call: TRBJ1-1; cdr3_nt: TGTGCCAGCAGTGAACACGCGACACAGGGCGCTGAAGCTTTCTTT; cdr3_aa: CASSEHATQGAEAFF
clone_size: -; d_call: -; v_call: TRBV7-2; j_call: TRBJ1-2; cdr3_nt: TGTGCCAGCAGCTTAGTATCGGGGTCATATGGCTACACCTTC; cdr3_aa: CASSLVSGSYGYTF
clone_size: -; d_call: -; v_call: TRBV7-7; j_call: TRBJ2-1; cdr3_nt: TGTGCTAGCAGCTTAAGCGATAGCTCCTACAATGAGCAGTTCTTC; cdr3_aa: CASSLSDSSYNEQFF
clone_size: -; d_call: -; v_call: TRBV28; j_call: TRBJ1-1; cdr3_nt: TGTGCCAGCAGCTTGGCAGAACGGGGAGCTTTCTTT; cdr3_aa: CASSLAERGAFF
clone_size: -; d_call: -; v_call: TRBV19; j_call: TRBJ1-1; cdr3_nt: TGTGCCAGTAGTATCGTGCTGAACACTGAAGCTTTCTTT; cdr3_aa: CASSIVLNTEAFF
clone_size: -; d_call: -; v_call: TRBV10-2; j_call: TRBJ1-1; cdr3_nt: TGCGCCAGCAGTGAGTCCAGGACCTCCTCAACGTTGAACACTGAAGCTTTCTTT; cdr3_aa: CASSESRTSSTLNTEAFF
clone_size: -; d_call: TRBD2; v_call: TRBV11-1; j_call: TRBJ2-2; cdr3_nt: TGTGCCAGCAGCTTAGAATCCCTAGCGGGGAGAGTCGGGGAGCTGTTTTTT; cdr3_aa: CASSLESLAGRVGELFF
clone_size: -; d_call: TRBD2; v_call: TRBV6-5; j_call: TRBJ2-5; cdr3_nt: TGTGCCAGCAGTTCCGGACTAGCGGGAGTCTCGAAGACCCAGTACTTC; cdr3_aa: CASSSGLAGVSKTQYF
clone_size: -; d_call: -; v_call: TRBV28; j_call: TRBJ1-1; cdr3_nt: TGTGCCAGCACCACACCCAGGGCCTGGGAAGCTTTCTTT; cdr3_aa: CASTTPRAWEAFF
clone_size: few; d_call: TRBD1; v_call: TRBV10-1; j_call: TRBJ2-5; cdr3_nt: TGCGCCAGCATAAACCAGGACAGGGTGGACCAAGAGACCCAGTACTTC; cdr3_aa: CASINQDRVDQETQYF
clone_size: few; d_call: -; v_call: TRBV6-1; j_call: TRBJ1-5; cdr3_nt: TGTGCCAGCAGTGTTGCCAGAAGCAATCAGCCCCAGCATTTT; cdr3_aa: CASSVARSNQPQHF
clone_size: -; d_call: -; v_call: TRBV7-9; j_call: TRBJ2-3; cdr3_nt: TGTGCCAGCAGCTTATTGACAGTTACTAGCACAGATACGCAGTATTTT; cdr3_aa: CASSLLTVTSTDTQYF
clone_size: -; d_call: -; v_call: TRBV21-1; j_call: TRBJ1-5; cdr3_nt: TGTGCCGGGAGACAGGGGCGGAGGGGTAGCAATCAGCCCCAGCATTTT; cdr3_aa: CAGRQGRRGSNQPQHF
clone_size: -; d_call: -; v_call: TRBV19; j_call: TRBJ2-1; cdr3_nt: TGTGCCAGTAGTATAGGGAGGCGGACCCGAGATGAGCAGTTCTTC; cdr3_aa: CASSIGRRTRDEQFF
clone_size: -; d_call: TRBD1; v_call: TRBV27; j_call: TRBJ2-2; cdr3_nt: TGTGCCAGCAGCTCCCGGGACAGGGGGCGCCCGGCCGGGGAGCTGTTTTTT; cdr3_aa: CASSSRDRGRPAGELFF
clone_size: -; d_call: -; v_call: TRBV4-2; j_call: TRBJ2-1; cdr3_nt: TGTGCCAGCAGCGAACAGGGTGGATATATACAGTTCTTC; cdr3_aa: CASSEQGGYIQFF
clone_size: -; d_call: TRBD1; v_call: TRBV6-5; j_call: TRBJ1-1; cdr3_nt: TGTGCCAGCAGTTACTTCAGGGGGCAAGGAGTCACTGAAGCTTTCTTT; cdr3_aa: CASSYFRGQGVTEAFF
clone_size: -; d_call: -; v_call: TRBV28; j_call: TRBJ1-2; cdr3_nt: TGTGCCAGCAGCGCCCGGGGCCCGACTAACTATGGCTACACCTTC; cdr3_aa: CASSARGPTNYGYTF
clone_size: -; d_call: TRBD2; v_call: TRBV6-5; j_call: TRBJ2-7; cdr3_nt: TGTGCCAGCAGTTCGGCGGGGGGCTACGAGCAGTACTTC; cdr3_aa: CASSSAGGYEQYF
clone_size: few; d_call: -; v_call: TRBV19; j_call: TRBJ1-6; cdr3_nt: TGTGCCAGTAGTATTGGTACAGTTAATTCACCCCTCCACTTT; cdr3_aa: CASSIGTVNSPLHF
clone_size: -; d_call: TRBD2; v_call: TRBV9; j_call: TRBJ2-4; cdr3_nt: TGTGCCAGCAGCGTAGGAGCTAGCGGGGGGGGATTAGGCAAAAACATTCAGTACTTC; cdr3_aa: CASSVGASGGGLGKNIQYF
clone_size: few; d_call: -; v_call: TRBV18; j_call: TRBJ1-2; cdr3_nt: TGTGCCAGCTCAGCGTTTCAGGGAAAGGACTATGGCTACACCTTC; cdr3_aa: CASSAFQGKDYGYTF
clone_size: -; d_call: -; v_call: TRBV19; j_call: TRBJ2-5; cdr3_nt: TGTGCCAGTAGTATTGGCTGGCGCCTAGAGACCCAGTACTTC; cdr3_aa: CASSIGWRLETQYF
clone_size: -; d_call: -; v_call: TRBV19; j_call: TRBJ1-2; cdr3_nt: TGTGCCAGTAGGGAGGGAGACTATGGCTACACCTTC; cdr3_aa: CASREGDYGYTF
clone_size: -; d_call: -; v_call: TRBV29-1; j_call: TRBJ2-5; cdr3_nt: TGCAGCGTTGACGGGAGCTCTCAGGGGCTCCAAGAGACCCAGTACTTC; cdr3_aa: CSVDGSSQGLQETQYF
clone_size: -; d_call: TRBD2; v_call: TRBV7-3; j_call: TRBJ2-5; cdr3_nt: TGTGCCAGCAGCCATTCGACTAGCGGGGGGGAGACCCAGTACTTC; cdr3_aa: CASSHSTSGGETQYF
clone_size: -; d_call: -; v_call: TRBV15; j_call: TRBJ1-1; cdr3_nt: TGTGCCACCAGCGGAGCGAACACTGAAGCTTTCTTT; cdr3_aa: CATSGANTEAFF
clone_size: -; d_call: -; v_call: TRBV27; j_call: TRBJ1-5; cdr3_nt: TGTGCCAGCAGGCTAGCCGGGACCGGAGGGCAGCCCCAGCATTTT; cdr3_aa: CASRLAGTGGQPQHF
clone_size: -; d_call: -; v_call: TRBV5-6; j_call: TRBJ2-2; cdr3_nt: TGTGCCAGCAGCTTGGACGGTGGCAGCGGGGAGCTGTTTTTT; cdr3_aa: CASSLDGGSGELFF
clone_size: few; d_call: -; v_call: TRBV28; j_call: TRBJ2-1; cdr3_nt: TGTGCCAGCAGGACCGTAAATGAGCAGTTCTTC; cdr3_aa: CASRTVNEQFF
clone_size: -; d_call: TRBD1; v_call: TRBV28; j_call: TRBJ1-2; cdr3_nt: TGTGCCAGCAGCCGAACCACACCAAGGACAGGCGATCCTTCTCCTTATGGCTACACCTTC; cdr3_aa: CASSRTTPRTGDPSPYGYTF
clone_size: -; d_call: -; v_call: TRBV5-1; j_call: TRBJ2-6; cdr3_nt: TGCGCCAGCAGCTTGCCGCCGAGCTCTGGGGCCAACGTCCTGACTTTC; cdr3_aa: CASSLPPSSGANVLTF
clone_size: -; d_call: TRBD2; v_call: TRBV28; j_call: TRBJ2-7; cdr3_nt: TGTGCCAGCAGCCCCCGGACTAGCGGGAGCCGGTTC; cdr3_aa: CASSPRTSGSRF
clone_size: few; d_call: -; v_call: TRBV7-2; j_call: TRBJ1-6; cdr3_nt: TGTGCCAGCAGCTTAGCGGGTGCGGCAGTCGGAGGTTCACCCCTCCACTTT; cdr3_aa: CASSLAGAAVGGSPLHF